These 30 T cell receptor beta chains were sequenced from one sample in a study of CD8+CD57+ T cells in acquired aplastic anemia. The use of genomic DNA as template underpinned the TCR beta VDJ and CDR3 profiling. Each CDR3 protein is one row after TCRdb ran MiXCR on the reads. The sample yields around 200,000 distinct CDR3 sequences, approximately 52% seen once. The sequencing sample was made of sorted CD4+, CD8+, or CD8+CD57+ T cells (not recorded which) from PBMCs. These receptors were obtained from a human donor in good health, serving as a control.

The chain is built from TRBV7-8 and TRBJ1-6, with 7 bases that match TRBD1. The CDR3 has 17 amino acids. V lost 0 bases to trimming and J lost 10 bases; unmatched junction nucleotides: 12. Germline V gene sequence: CDR1 SGHVS, CDR2 FQNEAQ. For the CDR3, the DNA is TGTGCCAGCAGCTTAGCTACTAGACAGGGAATGGGATCACCCCTCCACTTT. Its translation is CASSLATRQGMGSPLHF.

This chain links TRBV14 with TRBJ2-1; D tentatively fits TRBD1 or TRBD2 (5 bases each). Per the germline V gene, CDR1 is SGHDN and CDR2 is FVKESK. The length of the CDR3 is 14 residues. The V end was cut by 1 base, the J end by 9 bases, with 13 bases between. CDR3 in amino acids: CASSQGLGAGEQFF. CDR3 bases: TGTGCCAGCAGCCAAGGTCTAGGGGCGGGTGAGCAGTTCTTC.

About this clonotype: At one of its ends the junction is not consistent with the germline gene, which may arise from a read error. This chain connects TRBV15 to TRBJ2-3; 10 nucleotides align to TRBD2. The CDR3 runs to 19 residues. Germline CDR1 is LNHNV and CDR2 is YYDKDF (reference sequence). The CDR3 sequence: CATSRDVAGGLSSTVTQCF. The CDR3, as DNA: TGTGCCACCAGCAGAGATGTAGCGGGGGGACTATCTAGCACAGTTACGCAGTGTTTT. Full variable domain (missing parts from reference TRBV15 and TRBJ2-3): DAMVIQNPRYQVTQFGKPVTLSCSQTLNHNVMYWYQQKSSQAPKLLFHYYDKDFNNEADTPDNFQSRRPNTSFCFLDIRSPGLGDTAMYLCATSRDVAGGLSSTVTQCFGPGTRLTVL.

This chain joins TRBV15 and TRBJ2-3; a possible D gene is TRBD2 (6 bases). The CDR3 has 15 residues. The V gene lost 1 base and the J gene lost 0 bases, with 8 bases spanning the gap. CDR1 is LNHNV and CDR2 is YYDKDF in the germline V gene (reference sequence). The DNA of the CDR3 is TGTGCCACCAGCAGAGGAGGAGGGAGCACAGATACGCAGTATTTT. This gives the protein CATSRGGGSTDTQYF.

V is TRBV5-4 and J is TRBJ1-1; perhaps TRBD1 as D (6 bases). The germline CDR1 and CDR2 sequences are SGHNT and YYREEE (reference sequence). V was cut by 0 bases and J by 3 bases, with 9 bases left in between. The CDR3 contains 14 residues. The CDR3 loop is CASSLVGHYTEAFF. CDR3 bases: TGTGCCAGCAGCTTGGTGGGACACTACACTGAAGCTTTCTTT. The full variable domain, its missing parts supplied by reference TRBV5-4 and TRBJ1-1, is ETGVTQSPTHLIKTRGQQVTLRCSSQSGHNTVSWYQQALGQGPQFIFQYYREEENGRGNFPPRFSGLQFPNYSSELNVNALELDDSALYLCASSLVGHYTEAFFGQGTRLTVV.

The V and J genes are TRBV20-1 and TRBJ1-6; 8 bases align to TRBD1. J gave up 9 bases and V 4 bases, and 5 bases lay outside the gene matches. The CDR3 consists of 13 residues. From germline, CDR1 is DFQATT and CDR2 SNEGSKA (reference sequence). DNA of the CDR3: TGCAGTGCTACCGGACAGGGAAGTTCACCCCTCCACTTT. Translating gives CSATGQGSSPLHF.

In its sample, this clonotype was seen many times. The chain links TRBV11-2 to TRBJ2-6; D unresolved. Trimming took 4 bases from V and 2 from J, leaving 6 bases between them. Germline loops: CDR1 SGHAT, CDR2 FQNNGV. This CDR3 spans 14 amino acids. CDR3: CASSSDPGANVLTF. In nucleotides, the CDR3 is TGTGCCAGCAGCTCAGACCCTGGGGCCAACGTCCTGACTTTC.

The chain couples TRBV29-1 to TRBJ1-1; D unclear. In germline, CDR1 is SQVTM, CDR2 ANQGSEA. This CDR3 spans 13 amino acids. The V gene lost 3 bases and the J gene lost 4 bases, with 12 bases spanning the gap. The DNA of the CDR3 is TGCAGCGTTGATCAAGGCAAAGGCACTGAAGCTTTCTTT. Encoded protein: CSVDQGKGTEAFF.

This clonotype was detected ten times or more. The rearrangement links TRBV27 to TRBJ1-4; TRBD1 might be the D (6 bases). CDR3 length: 14 amino acids. The germline gives CDR1 MNHEY, CDR2 SMNVEV (reference sequence). The V end was cut by 6 bases, the J end by 1 base, with 9 bases between. CDR3 loop: CASRLQGTNEKLFF. The CDR3 bases are TGTGCCAGCAGGTTACAGGGAACTAATGAAAAACTGTTTTTT. Full variable domain (rest looked up from reference TRBV27 and TRBJ1-4): EAQVTQNPRYLITVTGKKLTVTCSQNMNHEYMSWYRQDPGLGLRQIYYSMNVEVTDKGDVPEGYKVSRKEKRNFPLILESPSPNQTSLYFCASRLQGTNEKLFFGSGTQLSVL.

This clonotype was counted a single time. This is likely a read error, given that the CDR3 carries no conserved phenylalanine or tryptophan at its end. No DNA is shown, since the ends of the CDR3 on it are uncertain; the CDR3 is the one TCRdb lists. The chain links TRBV20-1 to TRBJ1-1. The CDR3 is made up of 16 amino acids, end residues included. Germline V gives CDR1 DFQATT, CDR2 SNEGSKA (reference sequence). This CDR3 reads CNARPPGSGGNTEAFL.

The V gene is TRBV7-2, the J gene TRBJ2-7; TRBD2 agrees at 9 bases. The germline CDR1 and CDR2 sequences are SGHTA and FQGNSA. V lost 3 bases, J lost 2 bases, and 14 bases stayed unmatched. The length of the CDR3 is 18 residues. The CDR3, as DNA: TGTGCCAGCAGCTTGTTGGGCACGGGCGGGGGGGAGGCCTACGAGCAGTACTTC. It yields the protein CASSLLGTGGGEAYEQYF. The full variable domain, its missing parts supplied by reference TRBV7-2 and TRBJ2-7, is GAGVSQSPSNKVTEKGKDVELRCDPISGHTALYWYRQSLGQGLEFLIYFQGNSAPDKSGLPSDRFSAERTGGSVSTLTIQRTQQEDSAVYLCASSLLGTGGGEAYEQYFGPGTRLTVT.

The chain carries TRBV5-4 and TRBJ2-1; D possibly corresponds to TRBD1 (6 bases). This CDR3 spans 15 amino acids. The germline V and J ends were trimmed by 5 bases and 4 bases, with 16 bases remaining between them. Germline V gives CDR1 SGHNT, CDR2 YYREEE (reference sequence). CDR3 loop: CASSSTGPIYNEQFF. The CDR3 nucleotides are TGTGCCAGCAGTTCTACAGGGCCGATATACAATGAGCAGTTCTTC.

A single count supports this clonotype. This chain connects TRBV7-3 to TRBJ2-1, with 13 bases aligning to TRBD2. Germline assignment: CDR1 SGHTA and CDR2 FQGTGA. V dropped 2 bases and J dropped 8; count of bases not matched to a gene: 3. The CDR3 extends over 15 amino acids. In DNA, the CDR3 is TGTGCCAGCAGCTTAGGCACTAGCGGGGGGGATGAGCAGTTCTTC. It encodes CASSLGTSGGDEQFF.

This clonotype was recorded many times. The CDR3 spells CASSYRRGYGYTF. The CDR3 nucleotides are TGTGCCAGCAGTTACCGGAGGGGCTATGGCTACACCTTC. The genes are TRBV6-5 and TRBJ1-2; perhaps TRBD1 as D (5 bases). This CDR3 contains 13 residues. CDR1 MNHEY and CDR2 SVGAGI come from the germline V gene. V lost 2 bases and J 4 bases, leaving 8 bases between the germline ends.

The chain is built from TRBV9 and TRBJ1-4; D is perhaps TRBD1 (5 bases). CDR3 size: 14 residues. Per the germline V gene, CDR1 is SGDLS and CDR2 is YYNGEE. Trimming removed 0 bases at V and 7 bases at J, with 10 bases between. In DNA, the CDR3 is TGTGCCAGCAGCGTAGATGAGGGGAGTGAAAAACTGTTTTTT. The encoded protein is CASSVDEGSEKLFF. Filled out from reference TRBV9 and TRBJ1-4, the complete variable domain reads DSGVTQTPKHLITATGQRVTLRCSPRSGDLSVYWYQQSLDQGLQFLIQYYNGEERAKGNILERFSAQQFPDLHSELNLSSLELGDSALYFCASSVDEGSEKLFFGSGTQLSVL.

This clonotype was observed once. The chain joins TRBV25-1 to TRBJ1-2; D is uncertain. The CDR3 has 18 amino acids. V was cut by 6 bases and J by 8 bases, with 31 bases left in between. Germline V gene data show CDR1 as MGHDK and CDR2 as SYGVNS. CDR3 coding DNA: TGTGCCAGCAGCCAAGAACTCAATCCCTTCTTCGGGGATTACGGCTACACCTTC. This gives the protein CASSQELNPFFGDYGYTF.

This clonotype showed up many times. A much larger clone is a single base away; this may be a read error. CDR3 loop: CVSSKTGTDTQYF. The DNA of the CDR3 is TGTGTCAGCAGCAAAACAGGGACAGATACGCAGTATTTT. V is TRBV7-8 and J is TRBJ2-3, with D tentatively TRBD1 (6 bases). Germline V gene data show CDR1 as SGHVS and CDR2 as FQNEAQ. This CDR3 is 13 amino acids long.

This clonotype was seen many times. This chain uses TRBV10-2 with TRBJ1-4, with TRBD1 as a possible D gene (5 bases). In germline, CDR1 is WSHSY, CDR2 SAAADI. This CDR3 contains 13 residues. V was shortened by 6 bases and J by 7 bases, with 12 bases between the two germline ends. The CDR3 loop is CASRGGGSEKLFF. In DNA, the CDR3 is TGCGCCAGCAGGGGTGGGGGGAGTGAAAAACTGTTTTTT.

The chain uses TRBV15 and TRBJ1-1; D gene uncertain. The V gene lost 5 bases and the J gene lost 3 bases, with 7 bases spanning the gap. Germline CDR1 LNHNV, CDR2 YYDKDF (reference sequence). The CDR3 runs 12 residues. As DNA, the CDR3 is TGTGCCACCAGCCTTCGGGACACTGAAGCTTTCTTT. Translation: CATSLRDTEAFF.

The chain couples TRBV9 to TRBJ2-7; D ambiguous. V gave up 0 bases and J gave up 6 bases, with 16 bases separating them. Germline lookup yields CDR1 SGDLS and CDR2 YYNGEE. The CDR3 is 15 residues long. CDR3 DNA sequence: TGTGCCAGCAGCGTAGGCGGTTTCGACTCCCTCGAGCAGTACTTC. Protein product: CASSVGGFDSLEQYF.

This clonotype was detected ten times or more. The chain combines TRBV5-6 with TRBJ2-2; D is possibly TRBD1 (5 bases). Germline lookup yields CDR1 SGHDT and CDR2 YYEEEE. V lost 0 bases to trimming and J lost 0 bases, with 12 bases between them. The CDR3 has 17 residues. The CDR3 loop reads CASSLGRVPSNTGELFF. The CDR3, as DNA: TGTGCCAGCAGCTTGGGCAGGGTACCTTCGAACACCGGGGAGCTGTTTTTT.

Ten or more counts support this clonotype. The rearrangement links TRBV4-1 to TRBJ2-5, with D possibly called TRBD1 or TRBD2 (5 bases each). Trimming removed 4 bases from V and 3 bases from J, with 12 bases in between. Germline V CDR1 and CDR2: MGHRA, YSYEKL. CDR3 length: 14 residues. The CDR3 spells CASSLRDAEETQYF. The CDR3 nucleotides are TGCGCCAGCAGCCTCCGGGACGCGGAAGAGACCCAGTACTTC.

The genes are TRBV11-2 and TRBJ2-3; TRBD1 agrees at 10 bases. This CDR3 region has 16 residues. V was clipped by 2 bases and J by 9 bases; unmatched bases: 11. CDR1 SGHAT and CDR2 FQNNGV come from the germline V gene. CDR3 sequence (DNA): TGTGCCAGCAGCTTACCCCGGACAGGGGGTAGGAGCACGCAGTATTTT. It codes for CASSLPRTGGRSTQYF.

This clonotype occurred many times. The chain couples TRBV10-3 to TRBJ1-5; 9 positions agree with TRBD1. J gave up 6 bases and V 2 bases, and 5 bases lay outside the gene matches. Per the germline V gene, CDR1 is ENHRY and CDR2 is SYGVKD. CDR3 length: 15 residues. The CDR3 DNA sequence: TGTGCCATCAGTGAGCCGGGACAGGGAGGTCAGCCCCAGCATTTT. Protein sequence: CAISEPGQGGQPQHF.

This clonotype was counted many times. This chain links TRBV5-1 with TRBJ2-1; tentatively, D is TRBD2 (6 bases). Germline values: CDR1 SGHRS, CDR2 YFSETQ. V was pared by 0 bases and J by 5 bases, with 12 bases between. The CDR3 is 15 residues long. CDR3 residues: CASSLGLVSNNEQFF. The CDR3 DNA reads as TGCGCCAGCAGCTTGGGACTAGTATCCAACAATGAGCAGTTCTTC. Looking up the rest from reference TRBV5-1 and TRBJ2-1 gives the full variable domain: KAGVTQTPRYLIKTRGQQVTLSCSPISGHRSVSWYQQTPGQGLQFLFEYFSETQRNKGNFPGRFSGRQFSNSRSEMNVSTLELGDSALYLCASSLGLVSNNEQFFGPGTRLTVL.

In nucleotides, the CDR3 is TGTGCCACCAGTGGCGAGACCGGGACAGGGGGAGTCGAGCAGTACTTC. This encodes CATSGETGTGGVEQYF. The chain has TRBV24-1 and TRBJ2-7; 11 bases map to TRBD1. Germline lookup yields CDR1 KGHDR and CDR2 SFDVKD. The J segment lost 6 bases and the V segment lost 5 bases, leaving 11 bases of the junction unmatched. The CDR3 sequence is 16 residues long.

The CDR3: CASSFTGSHEQYF. DNA of the CDR3: TGTGCCAGCAGCTTCACAGGGTCCCACGAGCAGTACTTC. The chain carries TRBV7-2 and TRBJ2-7; TRBD1 is a possible D gene (6 bases). V was trimmed by 3 bases and J by 5 bases, leaving 11 bases between them. Germline lookup yields CDR1 SGHTA and CDR2 FQGNSA. This CDR3 is built from 13 residues.

The CDR3 is CASSWSGDGYTF. Written as DNA, the CDR3 is TGTGCCAGCAGCTGGTCAGGGGATGGCTACACCTTC. The chain uses TRBV7-9 and TRBJ1-2; possibly TRBD1 for D (6 bases). The germline V gene encodes CDR1 SEHNR and CDR2 FQNEAQ (reference sequence). The CDR3 loop spans 12 amino acids. The V gene lost 4 bases and the J gene lost 6 bases, with 9 bases spanning the gap.

V gene TRBV6-4 combines with J gene TRBJ2-6, with 7 bases that match TRBD1. With 2 bases clipped from V and 3 bases from J, the junction kept 4 bases outside the gene matches. The CDR3 has 16 residues. Germline CDR1 and CDR2: MRHNA and SNTAGT. The CDR3 sequence is CASSDEGAGGANVLTF. CDR3 nucleotide sequence: TGTGCCAGCAGTGACGAGGGGGCGGGTGGGGCCAACGTCCTGACTTTC.

The chain recombines TRBV10-3 with TRBJ2-5; 8 nucleotides agree with TRBD2. From germline, CDR1 is ENHRY and CDR2 SYGVKD. This CDR3 comprises 13 residues. The V segment lost 2 bases and the J segment 7 bases; nucleotides outside the gene matches: 3. CDR3 region: CAISEAGGGTQYF. The CDR3 region has the DNA TGTGCCATCAGTGAGGCGGGGGGAGGGACCCAGTACTTC.